The clone carrying this TCR beta chain came up a few times. Its antigen remains unidentified. The sample comes from a study of blood T cells in healthy people across ages. Total RNA, at least 5.5 micrograms per sample, came from PBMCs. Next came a second PCR, run for roughly 6 to 11 cycles, which used a sample-barcoded 5' primer along with a J-beta primer mix. TCRdb reanalysed the 5' RACE reads using MiXCR and keeps one entry per CDR3 protein. The sample holds 600,000 to 900,000 distinct CDR3 sequences; roughly 24% are singletons and the top ten take about 3%. Whole-study results and caveats: Older individuals had lower TCR beta diversity per million T cells (the decline was roughly linear).

Germline values: CDR1 SQVTM, CDR2 ANQGSEA. CDR3 length equals 15 residues. With 1 base clipped from V and 1 base from J, the junction kept 4 bases outside the gene matches. These sequences were also reported in another study, on T cells of mothers and their children. That report adds: Each mother yielded more than 10 million TCR beta CDR3 reads. Each child yielded around 2.9 million reads. Overlap in related mother-child pairs always slightly exceeded unrelated pairs, never significantly.

The TCR sequence derives from a boy younger than 18 in good health. The gene calls are TRBV29-1 and TRBJ1-1; 9 bases match TRBD1. Sequenced sample: blood. The DNA for the CDR3 is TGCAGCGTTGAAGGTTTGGACAGGGGGAACACTGAAGCTTTCTTT. Protein sequence: CSVEGLDRGNTEAFF.